The source of this T cell receptor beta chain is a study of blood T cell repertoires in COVID-19. Study-wide context: PBMCs, B-cell-depleted T cells, or T cells provided the cDNA or gDNA that made up the material.

In the source study's methods: Cell counts per sample came from amplifying reference gene primers. Method: immunoSEQ multiplex PCR; TCRdb's copy keeps in-frame clones and lacks some. That table furnishes V, J and clone size, whereas the DNA furnished D and trimming. Of 150,000 to 200,000 clones listed, around nine tenths are singletons. Seattle patient enrollment occurred during active infection, with longitudinal follow-up thereafter. Germline V lookup: CDR1 SGHTA, CDR2 FQGTGA. CDR3 length: 17 residues. Trimming took 5 bases from V and 2 from J; bases not matched to a gene: 7. This TCR was recovered from a woman between 65 and 79 years old with COVID-19, enrolled during active disease. The sequenced sample was peripheral blood. The rearrangement joins TRBV7-3 to TRBJ2-6; 9 bases are a match to TRBD1. The CDR3 sequence: CASSRTGGATGANVLTF. In DNA form, the CDR3 reads TGTGCCAGCAGCCGTACAGGGGGCGCAACTGGGGCCAACGTCCTGACTTTC.